This TCR beta chain comes out of a study of tissue T cells after allogeneic stem cell transplantation. General study results and limits: Some tissue clones might be persisting host cells; their alloreactivity or antigen specificity was not determined.

Turning to this clone: The antigen is undetermined. The germline and genes are mouse ones.

TCRdb's table, derived via immunoSEQ multiplex PCR, lists solely in-frame clones and lacks some. Here the sample spans tens of thousands of clones, 73% being singletons. The receptor was isolated from a pool of C57BL/6 mice in good health. The material sequenced was sorted cells pooled from one or two spleens.

The CDR3 bases that were read are TGTGCCAGCAGCTTCAATAGTGCAGAAACGCTGTAT. Translating gives CASSFNSAETLY. The whole CDR3 reads CASSFNSAETLYF. The rearrangement links TRBV3 to TRBJ2-3; D is unresolved. The CDR3 extends 1 residue past the end of the read, so its final part is completed from the germline J gene. Germline CDR1 reads SNHLY; CDR2 reads FYNGKV (reference sequence). CDR3 size: 13 residues. V lost 3 bases to trimming and J lost 0 bases, with 4 bases between them.